A single sample gave rise to the 5 T cell receptor beta chains below, sequenced in a study of blood T cell repertoires in COVID-19. Profiled with immunoSEQ multiplex PCR; TCRdb holds only in-frame clones, not every one. Found here are around 300,000 clones, approximately 90% of them singletons; the top ten hold over 2%. Sequenced: peripheral blood. Every receptor here comes from a woman in her twenties or thirties with COVID-19, enrolled during active disease.

The chain carries TRBV4-1 and TRBJ2-3, with D tentatively TRBD2 (6 bases). V was clipped by 3 bases and J by 2 bases, with 9 bases between them. Germline V gives CDR1 MGHRA, CDR2 YSYEKL. The CDR3 loop spans 14 amino acids. CDR3 nucleotide sequence: TGCGCCAGCAGCCAGCTAGCGCTCACAGATACGCAGTATTTT. Its protein is CASSQLALTDTQYF.

The chain's CDR3 is CASSRAFGDGYTF. In nucleotides, the CDR3 is TGTGCCAGCAGCCGTGCATTCGGGGATGGCTACACCTTC. This chain joins TRBV7-9 and TRBJ1-2; the D is unclear. The germline CDR1 and CDR2 sequences are SEHNR and FQNEAQ (reference sequence). This CDR3 is built from 13 residues. V was cut by 5 bases and J by 6 bases, with 13 bases left in between.

The chain employs TRBV7-9 and TRBJ1-1; 9 positions match TRBD1. Per germline, CDR1 SEHNR and CDR2 FQNEAQ (reference sequence). This CDR3 comprises 15 residues. Losses at the gene ends were 5 bases for V and 2 bases for J; bases not matched to a gene: 6. DNA of the CDR3: TGTGCCAGCAGCCCAAACAGGGGGCGAAACACTGAAGCTTTCTTT. This translates into CASSPNRGRNTEAFF.

This clone was picked up a small number of times. This chain links TRBV20-1 with TRBJ2-7, with 8 positions matching TRBD1. The CDR3 loop spans 13 amino acids. Looked up from germline, CDR1 is DFQATT and CDR2 is SNEGSKA (reference sequence). V shed 3 bases, J shed 7 bases, and the junction held 8 bases outside the gene matches. The DNA of the CDR3 is TGCAGTGCTAGTGGACAGGGTGTAGGAGAGCAGTACTTC. It specifies CSASGQGVGEQYF.

This clone was recorded a few times. This rearrangement joins TRBV27 to TRBJ1-1, with 7 positions matching TRBD1. This CDR3 has 14 amino acids. The V segment lost 5 bases and the J segment 3 bases; nucleotides outside the gene matches: 6. CDR1 is MNHEY, CDR2 SMNVEV, per germline (reference sequence). The DNA of the CDR3 is TGTGCCAGCAGTCCGACAGGGTGGCACACTGAAGCTTTCTTT. Translating gives CASSPTGWHTEAFF.